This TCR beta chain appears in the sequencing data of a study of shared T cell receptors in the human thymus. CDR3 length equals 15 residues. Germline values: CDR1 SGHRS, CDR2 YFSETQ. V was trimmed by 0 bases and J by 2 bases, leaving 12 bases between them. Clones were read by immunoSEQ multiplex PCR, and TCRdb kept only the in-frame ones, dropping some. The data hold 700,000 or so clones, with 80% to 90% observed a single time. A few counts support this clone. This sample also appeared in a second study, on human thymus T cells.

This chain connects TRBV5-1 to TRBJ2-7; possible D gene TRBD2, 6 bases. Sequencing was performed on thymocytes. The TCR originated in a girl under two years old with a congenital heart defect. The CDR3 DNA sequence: TGCGCCAGCAGCTTGGGGGCTGGGGGGACCTACGAGCAGTACTTC. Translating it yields CASSLGAGGTYEQYF.